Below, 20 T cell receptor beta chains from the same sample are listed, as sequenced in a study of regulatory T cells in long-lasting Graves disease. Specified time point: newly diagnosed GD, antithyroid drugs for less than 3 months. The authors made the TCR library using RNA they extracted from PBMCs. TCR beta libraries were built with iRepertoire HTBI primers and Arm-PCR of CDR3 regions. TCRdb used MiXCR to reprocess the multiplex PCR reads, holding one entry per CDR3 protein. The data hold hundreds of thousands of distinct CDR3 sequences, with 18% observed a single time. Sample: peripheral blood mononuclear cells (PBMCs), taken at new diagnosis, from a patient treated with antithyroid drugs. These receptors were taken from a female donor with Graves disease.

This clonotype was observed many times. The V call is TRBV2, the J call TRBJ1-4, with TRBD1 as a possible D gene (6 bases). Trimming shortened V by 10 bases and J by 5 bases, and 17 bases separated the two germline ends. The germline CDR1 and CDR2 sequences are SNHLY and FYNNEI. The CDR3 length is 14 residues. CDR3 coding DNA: TGTGCCACCACACTCGGGACACCGAATGAAAAACTGTTTTTT. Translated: CATTLGTPNEKLFF. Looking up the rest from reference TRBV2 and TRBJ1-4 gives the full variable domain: EPEVTQTPSHQVTQMGQEVILRCVPISNHLYFYWYRQILGQKVEFLVSFYNNEISEKSEIFDDQFSVERPDGSNFTLKIRSTKLEDSAMYFCATTLGTPNEKLFFGSGTQLSVL.

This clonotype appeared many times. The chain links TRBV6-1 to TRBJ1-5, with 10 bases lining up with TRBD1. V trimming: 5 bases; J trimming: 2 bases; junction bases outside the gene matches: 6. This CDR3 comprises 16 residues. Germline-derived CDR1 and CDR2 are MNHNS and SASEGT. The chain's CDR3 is CASSQSGTGGNQPQHF. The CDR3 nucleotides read TGTGCCAGCAGTCAGTCCGGGACAGGGGGCAATCAGCCCCAGCATTTT.

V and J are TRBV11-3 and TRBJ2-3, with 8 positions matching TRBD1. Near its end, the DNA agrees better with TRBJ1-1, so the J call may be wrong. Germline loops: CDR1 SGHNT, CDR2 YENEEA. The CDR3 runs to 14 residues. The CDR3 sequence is CASSRRQGFTEAFF. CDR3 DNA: TGTGCCAGCAGCCGGCGACAGGGGTTTACTGAAGCTTTCTTT.

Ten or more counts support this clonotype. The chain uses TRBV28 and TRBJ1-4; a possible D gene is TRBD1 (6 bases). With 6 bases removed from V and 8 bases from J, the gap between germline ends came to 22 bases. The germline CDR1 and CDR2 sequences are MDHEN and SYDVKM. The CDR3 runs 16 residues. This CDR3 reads CASSPGGAGGREKLFF. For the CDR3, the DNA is TGTGCCAGCAGCCCTGGGGGGGCCGGGGGGCGCGAAAAACTGTTTTTT.

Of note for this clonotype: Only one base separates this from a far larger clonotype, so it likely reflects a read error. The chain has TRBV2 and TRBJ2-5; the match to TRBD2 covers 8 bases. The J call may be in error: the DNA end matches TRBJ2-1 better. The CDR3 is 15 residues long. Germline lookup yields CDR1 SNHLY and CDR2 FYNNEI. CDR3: CAGSEDLAGNNEQFF. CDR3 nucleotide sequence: TGTGCCGGCAGTGAAGATTTAGCGGGGAACAATGAGCAGTTCTTC.

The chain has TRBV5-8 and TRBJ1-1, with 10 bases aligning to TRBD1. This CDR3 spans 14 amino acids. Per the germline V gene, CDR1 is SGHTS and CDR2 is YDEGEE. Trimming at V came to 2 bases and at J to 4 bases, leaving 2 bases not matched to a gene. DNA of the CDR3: TGTGCCAGCAGCTTTGACAGGGGGCCCACTGAAGCTTTCTTT. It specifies CASSFDRGPTEAFF.

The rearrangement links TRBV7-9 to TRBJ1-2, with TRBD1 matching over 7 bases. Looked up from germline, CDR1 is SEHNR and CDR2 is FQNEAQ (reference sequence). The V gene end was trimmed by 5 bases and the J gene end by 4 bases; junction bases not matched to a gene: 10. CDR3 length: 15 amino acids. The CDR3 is CASSLRRDRIYGYTF. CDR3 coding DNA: TGTGCCAGCAGCCTCCGCCGGGACAGAATCTATGGCTACACCTTC.

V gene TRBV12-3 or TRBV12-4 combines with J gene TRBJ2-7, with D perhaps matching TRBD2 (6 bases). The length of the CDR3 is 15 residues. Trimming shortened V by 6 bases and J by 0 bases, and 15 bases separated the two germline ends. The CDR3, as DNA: TGTGCCAGCAGCTATAACCAGGGACTCTCCTACGAGCAGTACTTC. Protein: CASSYNQGLSYEQYF.

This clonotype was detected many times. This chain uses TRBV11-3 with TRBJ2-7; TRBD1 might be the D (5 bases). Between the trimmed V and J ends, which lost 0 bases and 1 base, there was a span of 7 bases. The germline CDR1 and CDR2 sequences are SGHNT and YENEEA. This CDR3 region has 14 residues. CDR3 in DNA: TGTGCCAGCAGCTTAGAAGGGGCATCCTACGAGCAGTACTTC. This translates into CASSLEGASYEQYF.

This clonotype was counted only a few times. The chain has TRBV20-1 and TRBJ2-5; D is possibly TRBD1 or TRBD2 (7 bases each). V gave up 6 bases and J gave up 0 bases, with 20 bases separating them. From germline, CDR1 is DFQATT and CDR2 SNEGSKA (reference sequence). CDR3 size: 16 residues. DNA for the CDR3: TGCAGTGCGAAGAGCAACAGGGGAGGGAACCAAGAGACCCAGTACTTC. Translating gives CSAKSNRGGNQETQYF.

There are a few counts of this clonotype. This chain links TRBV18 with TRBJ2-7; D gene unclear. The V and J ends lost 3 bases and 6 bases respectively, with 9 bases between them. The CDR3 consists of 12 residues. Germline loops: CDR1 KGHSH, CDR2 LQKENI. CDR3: CASSPSGSEQYF. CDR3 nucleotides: TGTGCCAGCTCACCCTCCGGCTCCGAGCAGTACTTC.

The CDR3 loop reads CAGHGLPSGEQYF. As DNA, the CDR3 is TGTGCCGGTCATGGACTACCCTCGGGCGAGCAGTACTTC. The chain carries TRBV7-9 and TRBJ2-7, with a tentative D call TRBD2 (6 bases). Trimming took off 11 bases at V and 6 bases at J, with 20 bases between the two ends. CDR1 is SEHNR and CDR2 is FQNEAQ in the germline V gene (reference sequence). The CDR3 consists of 13 residues.

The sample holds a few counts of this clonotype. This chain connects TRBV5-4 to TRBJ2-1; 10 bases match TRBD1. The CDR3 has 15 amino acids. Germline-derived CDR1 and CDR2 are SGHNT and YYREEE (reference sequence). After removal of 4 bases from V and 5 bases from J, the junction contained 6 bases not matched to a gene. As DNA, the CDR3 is TGTGCCAGCAGCCTGGGACAGGGGCGCCACAATGAGCAGTTCTTC. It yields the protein CASSLGQGRHNEQFF.

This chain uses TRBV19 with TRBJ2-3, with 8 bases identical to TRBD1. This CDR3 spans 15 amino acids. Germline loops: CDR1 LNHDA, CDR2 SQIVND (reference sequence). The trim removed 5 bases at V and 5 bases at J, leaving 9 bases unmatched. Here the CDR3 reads CASSVLRGRVDTQYF. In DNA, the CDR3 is TGTGCCAGTAGTGTCCTCAGGGGGCGAGTAGATACGCAGTATTTT. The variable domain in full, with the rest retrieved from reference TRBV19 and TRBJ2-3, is DGGITQSPKYLFRKEGQNVTLSCEQNLNHDAMYWYRQDPGQGLRLIYYSQIVNDFQKGDIAEGYSVSREKKESFPLTVTSAQKNPTAFYLCASSVLRGRVDTQYFGPGTRLTVL.

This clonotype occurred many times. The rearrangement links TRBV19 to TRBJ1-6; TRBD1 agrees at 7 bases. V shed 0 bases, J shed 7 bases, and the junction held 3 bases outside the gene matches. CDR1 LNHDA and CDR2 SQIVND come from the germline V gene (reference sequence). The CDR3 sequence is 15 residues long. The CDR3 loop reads CASSIDGTANSPLHF. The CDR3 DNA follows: TGTGCCAGTAGTATAGACGGGACAGCCAATTCACCCCTCCACTTT. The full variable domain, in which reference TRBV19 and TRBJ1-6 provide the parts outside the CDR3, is DGGITQSPKYLFRKEGQNVTLSCEQNLNHDAMYWYRQDPGQGLRLIYYSQIVNDFQKGDIAEGYSVSREKKESFPLTVTSAQKNPTAFYLCASSIDGTANSPLHFGNGTRLTVT.

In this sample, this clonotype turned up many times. The CDR3 DNA sequence: TGTGCCAGCAGTTTATGGGCGGGGAGCTCCTACGAGCAGTACTTC. Protein product: CASSLWAGSSYEQYF. The chain combines TRBV28 with TRBJ2-7; D is possibly TRBD2 (6 bases). The V end was cut by 0 bases, the J end by 0 bases, with 9 bases between. CDR1 MDHEN and CDR2 SYDVKM come from the germline V gene. CDR3 length: 15 residues.

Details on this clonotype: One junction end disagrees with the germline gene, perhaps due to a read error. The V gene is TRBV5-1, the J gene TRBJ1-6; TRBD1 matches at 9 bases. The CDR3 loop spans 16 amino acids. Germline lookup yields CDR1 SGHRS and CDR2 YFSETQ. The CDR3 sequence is CASSSFGTGLNSPLHF. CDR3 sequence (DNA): TGTGCCAGCAGCTCGTTCGGGACAGGGCTAAATTCACCCCTCCACTTT.

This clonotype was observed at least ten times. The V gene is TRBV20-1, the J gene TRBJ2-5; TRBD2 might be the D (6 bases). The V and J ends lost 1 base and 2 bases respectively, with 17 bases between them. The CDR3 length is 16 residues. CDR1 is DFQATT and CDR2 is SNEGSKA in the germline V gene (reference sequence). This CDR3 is CSARAYEGLRQETQYF. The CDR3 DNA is TGCAGTGCTAGAGCTTACGAAGGACTAAGACAAGAGACCCAGTACTTC.

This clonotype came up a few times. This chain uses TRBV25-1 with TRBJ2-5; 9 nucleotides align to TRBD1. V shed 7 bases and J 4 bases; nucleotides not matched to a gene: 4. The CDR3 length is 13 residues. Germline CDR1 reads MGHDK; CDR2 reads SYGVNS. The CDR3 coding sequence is TGTGCCAGCAAACAGGGGGCAGGAGAGACCCAGTACTTC. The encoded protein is CASKQGAGETQYF. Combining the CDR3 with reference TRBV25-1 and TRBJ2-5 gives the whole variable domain EADIYQTPRYLVIGTGKKITLECSQTMGHDKMYWYQQDPGMELHLIHYSYGVNSTEKGDLSSESTVSRIRTEHFPLTLESARPSHTSQYLCASKQGAGETQYFGPGTRLLVL.

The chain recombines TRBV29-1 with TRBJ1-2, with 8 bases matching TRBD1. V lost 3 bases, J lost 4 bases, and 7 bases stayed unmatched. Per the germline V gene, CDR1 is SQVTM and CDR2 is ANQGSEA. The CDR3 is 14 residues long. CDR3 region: CSVEFSGGFYGYTF. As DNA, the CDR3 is TGCAGCGTTGAGTTCTCAGGGGGCTTCTATGGCTACACCTTC.